This T cell receptor (beta chain) stems from a study of blood T cell repertoires in COVID-19. Study-wide background: Acute and convalescent COVID-19 samples came from the United States, Italy and Spain. Sources were T cells, B-cell-depleted T cells, or PBMCs; the material itself was cDNA or gDNA.

The method was immunoSEQ multiplex PCR; TCRdb's version includes in-frame clones alone and lacks a portion of them. The data contain 150,000 to 200,000 clones, around nine tenths of them singletons. Looked up from germline, CDR1 is SEHNR and CDR2 is FQNEAQ (reference sequence). V was pared by 5 bases and J by 2 bases, with 12 bases of the junction left unmatched. This CDR3 has 19 amino acids. The receptor was isolated from a woman under 30 who had recovered from COVID-19. V is TRBV7-9 and J is TRBJ2-1; 13 nucleotides line up with TRBD2. Sequenced input: peripheral blood. CDR3 residues: CASSPGGLAGPTPYNEQFF. For the CDR3, the DNA is TGTGCCAGCAGCCCCGGGGGACTAGCGGGGCCGACACCCTACAATGAGCAGTTCTTC.